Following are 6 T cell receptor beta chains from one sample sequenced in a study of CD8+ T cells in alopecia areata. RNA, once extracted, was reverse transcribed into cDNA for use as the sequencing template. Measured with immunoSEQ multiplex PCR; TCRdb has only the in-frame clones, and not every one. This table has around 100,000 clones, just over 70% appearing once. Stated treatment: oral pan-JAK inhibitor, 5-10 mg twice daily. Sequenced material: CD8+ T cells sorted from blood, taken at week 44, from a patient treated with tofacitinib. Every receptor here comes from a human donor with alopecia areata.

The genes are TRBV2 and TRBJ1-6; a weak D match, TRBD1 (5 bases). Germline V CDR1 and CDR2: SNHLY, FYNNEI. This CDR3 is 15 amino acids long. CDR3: CASVKGQAYNSPLHF. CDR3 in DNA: TGTGCTAGCGTTAAGGGGCAAGCCTATAATTCACCCCTCCACTTT.

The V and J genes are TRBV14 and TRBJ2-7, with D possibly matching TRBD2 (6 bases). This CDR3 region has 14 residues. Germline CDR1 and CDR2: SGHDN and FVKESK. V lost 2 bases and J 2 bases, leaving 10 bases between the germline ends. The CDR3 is CASSQWDSPYEQYF. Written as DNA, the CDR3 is TGTGCCAGCAGCCAATGGGACTCCCCCTACGAGCAGTACTTC.

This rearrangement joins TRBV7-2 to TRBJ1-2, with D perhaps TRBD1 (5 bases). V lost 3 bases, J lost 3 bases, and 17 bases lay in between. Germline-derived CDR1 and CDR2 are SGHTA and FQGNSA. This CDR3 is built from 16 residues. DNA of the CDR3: TGTGCCAGCAGCTTGGGAGGGGAGGGTAGTGACTATGGCTACACCTTC. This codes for CASSLGGEGSDYGYTF.

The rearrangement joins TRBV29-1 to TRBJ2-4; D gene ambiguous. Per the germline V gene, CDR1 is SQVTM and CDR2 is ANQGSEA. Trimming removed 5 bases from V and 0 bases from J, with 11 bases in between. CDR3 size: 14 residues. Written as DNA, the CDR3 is TGCAGCGTTTTTACAGACTTAGCCAAAAACATTCAGTACTTC. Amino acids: CSVFTDLAKNIQYF.

CDR3 loop: CASQTSGGTTDTQYF. As DNA, the CDR3 is TGTGCCTCCCAGACTAGCGGGGGGACCACAGATACGCAGTATTTT. The V call is TRBV30, the J call TRBJ2-3; 13 positions agree with TRBD2. Germline V lookup: CDR1 GTSNPN, CDR2 SVGIG (reference sequence). The CDR3 length is 15 residues. Trimming took 7 bases from V and 2 from J; bases not matched to a gene: 6.

The CDR3 DNA reads TGTGCCAGCAGTGAAGCACCCACAGCGGGTGGCTCCTACGAGCAGTACTTC. This translates into CASSEAPTAGGSYEQYF. This chain connects TRBV2 to TRBJ2-7; possible D gene TRBD2, 6 bases. The CDR3 runs 17 residues. Germline CDR1 reads SNHLY; CDR2 reads FYNNEI. Deletions cut 0 bases from V and 0 bases from J, with 15 bases between.